What follows are 13 T cell receptor beta chains derived from one specimen sequenced in a study of blood T cell repertoires in COVID-19. The method was immunoSEQ multiplex PCR; TCRdb's version includes in-frame clones alone and lacks a portion of them. The repertoire holds over 80,000 clones, with around three quarters as singletons. Material: peripheral blood. These receptors were taken from a woman aged 70-85 years with acute or convalescent COVID-19.

The gene calls are TRBV19 and TRBJ2-5; 14 bases fit TRBD2. CDR1 LNHDA and CDR2 SQIVND come from the germline V gene (reference sequence). Unmatched junction bases numbered 7, after V lost 4 bases and J lost 3 bases. This CDR3 is built from 17 residues. The CDR3 protein is CASSTGTSGRGEETQYF. Here the CDR3 DNA reads TGTGCCAGTAGTACCGGGACTAGCGGGAGAGGGGAAGAGACCCAGTACTTC.

The chain is built from TRBV16 and TRBJ2-3, with D tentatively TRBD1 (5 bases). The CDR3 contains 17 residues. Trimming took 4 bases from V and 1 from J, leaving 18 bases between them. Germline V gene data show CDR1 as KGHSY and CDR2 as FQNENV. The CDR3 spells CASSPLYKGRGTDTQYF. CDR3 bases: TGTGCCAGCAGCCCACTCTACAAGGGGCGCGGCACAGATACGCAGTATTTT. The full variable domain, completed using reference TRBV16 and TRBJ2-3, is GEEVAQTPKHLVRGEGQKAKLYCAPIKGHSYVFWYQQVLKNEFKFLISFQNENVFDETGMPKERFSAKCLPNSPCSLEIQATKLEDSAVYFCASSPLYKGRGTDTQYFGPGTRLTVL.

The chain has TRBV28 and TRBJ2-2; D is unclear. Trimming took 2 bases from V and 6 from J, leaving 4 bases between them. This CDR3 spans 12 amino acids. CDR1 and CDR2 from the germline V gene are MDHEN and SYDVKM. CDR3 residues: CASSLVAGELFF. The CDR3 DNA reads TGTGCCAGCAGTTTAGTCGCCGGGGAGCTGTTTTTT.

This clone was recorded a few times. V is TRBV18 and J is TRBJ1-2; D may be TRBD1 (5 bases). CDR1 is KGHSH, CDR2 LQKENI, per germline. V was cut by 4 bases and J by 8 bases, with 17 bases left in between. This CDR3 is built from 14 residues. CDR3 in amino acids: CASSLGQGFEGYTF. DNA of the CDR3: TGTGCCAGCTCACTCGGGCAGGGTTTCGAAGGCTACACCTTC.

The chain joins TRBV28 to TRBJ1-2; 7 bases agree with TRBD1. CDR1 is MDHEN and CDR2 is SYDVKM in the germline V gene. V was pared by 6 bases and J by 5 bases, with 9 bases of the junction left unmatched. CDR3 length: 14 residues. The CDR3 coding sequence is TGTGCCAGCAGCCCTGCCGGACAGGCGTATGGCTACACCTTC. The encoded protein is CASSPAGQAYGYTF.

V and J are TRBV12-3 or TRBV12-4 and TRBJ1-2; 7 nucleotides match TRBD1. J lost 4 bases, V lost 6 bases, and 5 bases had no gene match. CDR3 length: 13 amino acids. The DNA for the CDR3 is TGTGCCAGCAGCGCACAGGGGACCTATGGCTACACCTTC. Translation: CASSAQGTYGYTF.

V usage is TRBV18 and J usage is TRBJ1-5, with D perhaps matching TRBD1 (5 bases). CDR3 length: 13 amino acids. Trimming left V 4 bases short and J 4 bases short, with 8 bases between. The germline CDR1 and CDR2 sequences are KGHSH and LQKENI. The CDR3 spells CASSHDRNQPQHF. CDR3 coding DNA: TGTGCCAGCTCACACGACAGAAATCAGCCCCAGCATTTT. The full variable domain, completed using reference TRBV18 and TRBJ1-5, is NAGVMQNPRHLVRRRGQEARLRCSPMKGHSHVYWYRQLPEEGLKFMVYLQKENIIDESGMPKERFSAEFPKEGPSILRIQQVVRGDSAAYFCASSHDRNQPQHFGDGTRLSIL.

The DNA of the CDR3 is TGTGCCAGCAGCGAGACAGGGGTTAATGAAAAACTGTTTTTT. Its translation is CASSETGVNEKLFF. The J gene is TRBJ1-4, the V gene TRBV7-8; 8 positions match TRBD1. CDR1 and CDR2 from the germline V gene are SGHVS and FQNEAQ. This CDR3 has 14 residues. The V and J ends lost 5 bases and 4 bases, in that order; junction bases with no gene match: 3.

V usage is TRBV5-1 and J usage is TRBJ1-5; TRBD1 matches at 9 bases. The CDR3 contains 17 residues. Germline CDR1 and CDR2: SGHRS and YFSETQ. Trimming at V came to 0 bases and at J to 3 bases, leaving 7 bases not matched to a gene. CDR3 region: CASSLGTGEKNNQPQHF. The CDR3 nucleotides are TGCGCCAGCAGCTTGGGGACAGGGGAGAAAAACAATCAGCCCCAGCATTTT.

The rearrangement uses TRBV5-4 and TRBJ1-1; D possibly corresponds to TRBD1 (6 bases). The CDR3 consists of 14 residues. CDR1 is SGHNT, CDR2 YYREEE, per germline (reference sequence). V lost 10 bases, J lost 4 bases, and 20 bases lay in between. Here the CDR3 reads CAYLSGATTTEAFF. The CDR3 DNA sequence: TGTGCCTATCTATCAGGGGCTACGACCACTGAAGCTTTCTTT.

This rearrangement joins TRBV5-1 to TRBJ2-3; 11 bases agree with TRBD1. The CDR3 runs to 16 residues. CDR1 is SGHRS, CDR2 YFSETQ, per germline. Unmatched junction bases numbered 8, after V lost 2 bases and J lost 6 bases. The DNA of the CDR3 is TGCGCCAGCAGCTTCCTAGGACAGGGGGCGTCTGATACGCAGTATTTT. This codes for CASSFLGQGASDTQYF.

Here the CDR3 reads CASSSNPGASGGYTF. The DNA for the CDR3 is TGTGCCAGCAGCTCGAACCCAGGGGCGTCAGGGGGCTACACCTTC. The chain combines TRBV3-1 (or the pseudogene TRBV3-2) with TRBJ1-2; D might be TRBD1 (6 bases). V dropped 5 bases and J dropped 8 bases, with 21 bases sitting between them. The CDR3 consists of 15 residues. Germline V CDR1 and CDR2: LGHDT, YNNKEL (reference sequence).

The chain joins TRBV6-5 to TRBJ1-5, with a possible D match to TRBD1 (5 bases). Trimming stripped 6 bases from V and 6 bases from J, with 15 bases between. CDR3 length: 14 residues. Per germline, CDR1 MNHEY and CDR2 SVGAGI. The CDR3 DNA reads as TGTGCCAGCAGCAGAGCAGGGCTCGGTCAGCCCCAGCATTTT. Its protein product is CASSRAGLGQPQHF.